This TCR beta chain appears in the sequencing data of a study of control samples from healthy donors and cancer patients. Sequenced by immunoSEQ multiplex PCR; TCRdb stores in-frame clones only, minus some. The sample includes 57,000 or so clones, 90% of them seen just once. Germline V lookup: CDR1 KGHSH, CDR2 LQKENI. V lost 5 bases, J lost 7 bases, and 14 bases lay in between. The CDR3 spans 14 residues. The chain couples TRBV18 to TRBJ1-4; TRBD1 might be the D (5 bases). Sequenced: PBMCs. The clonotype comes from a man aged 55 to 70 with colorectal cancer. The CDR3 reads CASSTQGSGEKLFF. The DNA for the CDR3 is TGTGCCAGCTCAACTCAGGGATCCGGTGAAAAACTGTTTTTT.